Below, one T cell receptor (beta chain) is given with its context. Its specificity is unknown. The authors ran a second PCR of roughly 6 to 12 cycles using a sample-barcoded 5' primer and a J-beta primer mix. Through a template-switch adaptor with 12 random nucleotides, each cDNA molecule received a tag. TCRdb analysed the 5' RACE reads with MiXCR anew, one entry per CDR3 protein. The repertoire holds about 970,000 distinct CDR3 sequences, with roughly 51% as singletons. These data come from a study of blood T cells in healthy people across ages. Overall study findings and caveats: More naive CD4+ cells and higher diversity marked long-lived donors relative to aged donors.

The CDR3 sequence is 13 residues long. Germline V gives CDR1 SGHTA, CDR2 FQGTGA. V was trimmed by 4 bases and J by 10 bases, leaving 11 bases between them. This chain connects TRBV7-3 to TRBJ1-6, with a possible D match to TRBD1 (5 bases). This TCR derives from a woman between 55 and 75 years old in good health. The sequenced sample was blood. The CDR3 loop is CASSYKPGSPLHF. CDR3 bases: TGTGCCAGCAGCTACAAACCAGGGTCACCCCTCCACTTT.